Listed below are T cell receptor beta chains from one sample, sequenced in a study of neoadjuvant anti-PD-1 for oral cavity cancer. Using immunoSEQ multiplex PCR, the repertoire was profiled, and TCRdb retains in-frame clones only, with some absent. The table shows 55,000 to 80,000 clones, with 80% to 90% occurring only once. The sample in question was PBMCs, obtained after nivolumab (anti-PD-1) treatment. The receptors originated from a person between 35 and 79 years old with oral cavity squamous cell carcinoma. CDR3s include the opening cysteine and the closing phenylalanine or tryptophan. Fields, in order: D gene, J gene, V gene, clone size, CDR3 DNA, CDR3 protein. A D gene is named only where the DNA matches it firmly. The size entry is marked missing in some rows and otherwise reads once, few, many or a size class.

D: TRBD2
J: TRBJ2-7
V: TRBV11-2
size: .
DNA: TGTGCCAGCAGGGGGGGACTAGCCGGGTACTACGAGCAGTACTTC
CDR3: CASRGGLAGYYEQYF

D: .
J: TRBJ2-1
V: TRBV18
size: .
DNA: TGTGCCAGCTCACCGCTTTCCGGGGTGGACAATGAGCAGTTCTTC
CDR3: CASSPLSGVDNEQFF

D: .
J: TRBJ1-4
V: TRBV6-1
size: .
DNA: TGTGCCAGCAGGAGAGAGGTGGAAAAACTGTTTTTT
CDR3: CASRREVEKLFF

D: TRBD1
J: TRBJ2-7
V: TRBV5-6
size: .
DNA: TGTGCCAGCAGCCTGGACAGGGAAAAATACGAGCAGTACTTC
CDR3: CASSLDREKYEQYF

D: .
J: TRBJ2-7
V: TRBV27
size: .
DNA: TGTGCCAGCAGTGGAAACTCGGGACACTACGAGCAGTACTTC
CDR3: CASSGNSGHYEQYF

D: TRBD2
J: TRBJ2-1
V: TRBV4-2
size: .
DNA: TGTGCCAGCAGCCAAATCCTAGCGGGAGGTCAGGATGAGCAGTTCTTC
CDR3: CASSQILAGGQDEQFF

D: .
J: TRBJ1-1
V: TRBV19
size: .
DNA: TGTGCCAGTAGTATAGGCCGGGGGACTGGGAGGACTGAAGCTTTCTTT
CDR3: CASSIGRGTGRTEAFF

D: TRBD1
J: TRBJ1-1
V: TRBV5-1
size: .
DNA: TGCGCCAGCAGCGGCGGACAGGGAGTTCAAGGGGCTGAAGCTTTCTTT
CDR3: CASSGGQGVQGAEAFF

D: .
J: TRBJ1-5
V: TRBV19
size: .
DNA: TGTGCCAGTAGTCCGTGGTTTCGGGTCGGCTATCAGCCCCAGCATTTT
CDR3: CASSPWFRVGYQPQHF

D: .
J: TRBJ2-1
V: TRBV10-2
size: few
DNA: TGCGCCAGCAGTGAGTCGACTCTAGGGAATGAGCAGTTCTTC
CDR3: CASSESTLGNEQFF

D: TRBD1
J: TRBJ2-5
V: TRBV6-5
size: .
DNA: TGTGCCACCCGAAGGACAGGCCTCGGGACCCAGTACTTC
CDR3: CATRRTGLGTQYF

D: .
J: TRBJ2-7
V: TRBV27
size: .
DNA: TGTGCCAGCACGGGAGGGACAGGCTACGAGCAGTACTTC
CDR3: CASTGGTGYEQYF

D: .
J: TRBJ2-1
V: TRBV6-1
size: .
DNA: TGTGCCAGCAGTGAAAGGTGGGTCAGAGAGAATGAGCAGTTCTTC
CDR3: CASSERWVRENEQFF

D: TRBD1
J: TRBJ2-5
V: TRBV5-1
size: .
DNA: TGCGCCAGCAGCTTGGGACAGGGGAAAGAGACCCAGTACTTC
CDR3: CASSLGQGKETQYF

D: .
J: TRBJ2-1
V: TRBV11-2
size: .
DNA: TGTGCCAGCAGCTTAGTGCTAGGAAATTACAATGAGCAGTTCTTC
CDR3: CASSLVLGNYNEQFF

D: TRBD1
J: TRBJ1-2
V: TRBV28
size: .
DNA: TGTGCCAGCAGTACCACGGGACAGGCTAACTATGGCTACACCTTC
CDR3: CASSTTGQANYGYTF

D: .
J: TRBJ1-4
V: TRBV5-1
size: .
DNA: TGCGCCAGCAGCCCGATTTCAGGGAACATTCAGGCCGAAAAACTGTTTTTT
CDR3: CASSPISGNIQAEKLFF

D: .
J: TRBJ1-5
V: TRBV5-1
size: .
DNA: TGCGCCAGCTCCCCCGGGGGTCCCAATCAGCCCCAGCATTTT
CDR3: CASSPGGPNQPQHF

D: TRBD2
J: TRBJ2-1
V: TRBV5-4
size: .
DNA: TGTGCCAGCAGCTTGGAGCTAGCGGGTTACAATGAGCAGTTCTTC
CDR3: CASSLELAGYNEQFF

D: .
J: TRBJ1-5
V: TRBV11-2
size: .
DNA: TGTGCCAGCAGCTTGTTTTTTGGGTCCAATCAGCCCCAGCATTTT
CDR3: CASSLFFGSNQPQHF

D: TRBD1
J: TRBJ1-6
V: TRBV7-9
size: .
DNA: TGTGCCAGCACCCTACTACCGGGACAGTATAATTCACCCCTCCACTTT
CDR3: CASTLLPGQYNSPLHF

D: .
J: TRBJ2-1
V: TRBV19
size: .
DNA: TGTGCCAGTAGTCTGCAGGGGAGCTCCTACAATGAGCAGTTCTTC
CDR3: CASSLQGSSYNEQFF

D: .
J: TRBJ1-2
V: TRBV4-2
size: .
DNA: TGTGCCAGCAGCCAAGATCATGGAGAAAGTTTTGGCTACACCTTC
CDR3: CASSQDHGESFGYTF

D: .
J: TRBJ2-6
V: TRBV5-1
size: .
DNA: TGCGCCAGCAGGAGGTCTGTACCTGGGGCCAACGTCCTGACTTTC
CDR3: CASRRSVPGANVLTF

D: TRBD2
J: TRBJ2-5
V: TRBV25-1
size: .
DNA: TGTGCCAGCAGTTTTGGCCAGCGGGGAAGGGAGACCCAGTACTTC
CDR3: CASSFGQRGRETQYF

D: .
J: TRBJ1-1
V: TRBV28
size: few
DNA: TGTGCCAGCAGCCCCTCCCTTATCACTGAAGCTTTCTTT
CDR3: CASSPSLITEAFF

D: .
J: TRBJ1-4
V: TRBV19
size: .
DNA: TGTGCCAGTAGTATGTTTACAGGGACCGAAAAACTGTTTTTT
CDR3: CASSMFTGTEKLFF

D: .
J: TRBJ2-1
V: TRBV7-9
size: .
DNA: TGTGCCAGCACCCACGTCAGACTAGGCAATGAGCAGTTCTTC
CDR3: CASTHVRLGNEQFF

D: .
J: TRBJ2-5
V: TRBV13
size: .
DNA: TGTGCCAGCAGCCCAGGACTGCAGGGGACGGGGTCCCAGTACTTC
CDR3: CASSPGLQGTGSQYF

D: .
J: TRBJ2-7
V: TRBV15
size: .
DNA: TGTGCCACCAGCAGAGAGTTGGGCGAGCAGTACTTC
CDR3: CATSRELGEQYF

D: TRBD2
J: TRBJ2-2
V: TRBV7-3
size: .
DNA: TGTGCCAGCAGCGCGCTAGCGGGAGGGTCTGCCGGGGAGCTGTTTTTT
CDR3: CASSALAGGSAGELFF

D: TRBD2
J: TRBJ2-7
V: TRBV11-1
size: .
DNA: TGTGCCAGCAGCTTAGAGGGCGGGAGCTACGAGCAGTACTTC
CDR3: CASSLEGGSYEQYF

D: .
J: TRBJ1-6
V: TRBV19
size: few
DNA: TGTGCCAGTAGTTCCCCGGGCTCCCTTTTCGACCCGTATTCACCCCTCCACTTT
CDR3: CASSSPGSLFDPYSPLHF

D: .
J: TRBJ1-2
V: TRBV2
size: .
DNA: TGTGCCAGCAGTGAATGGATGGGGGGAGGGGGCTACACCTTC
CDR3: CASSEWMGGGGYTF

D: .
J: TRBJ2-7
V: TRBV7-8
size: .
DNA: TGTGCCAGCAGCTTTTACCTGGGGGAGCAGTACTTC
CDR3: CASSFYLGEQYF

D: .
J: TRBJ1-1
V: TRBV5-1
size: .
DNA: TGCGCCAGCAGCACCGATGGGGGACAAGGCACTGAAGCTTTCTTT
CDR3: CASSTDGGQGTEAFF

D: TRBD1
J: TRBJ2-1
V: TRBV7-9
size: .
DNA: TGTGCCAGCAGCGGACCCGGGACAGGGTATGGCGATGAGCAGTTCTTC
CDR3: CASSGPGTGYGDEQFF

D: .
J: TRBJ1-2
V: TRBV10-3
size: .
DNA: TGTGCCATCAGTGAGCTAGAAATGGAAGCATTTAACTATGGCTACACCTTC
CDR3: CAISELEMEAFNYGYTF

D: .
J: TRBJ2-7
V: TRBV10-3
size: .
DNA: TGTGCCATCAGTGAGTCGAAATTGGGGGCAGCGTTGTACGAGCAGTACTTC
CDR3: CAISESKLGAALYEQYF

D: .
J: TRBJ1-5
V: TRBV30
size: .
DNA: TGTGCCTGGAGCGGACAGCCGAATCAGCCCCAGCATTTT
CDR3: CAWSGQPNQPQHF

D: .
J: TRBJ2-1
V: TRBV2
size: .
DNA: TGTGCCAGCAGCAGCCAGGTGAAATACTACAATGAGCAGTTCTTC
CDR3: CASSSQVKYYNEQFF

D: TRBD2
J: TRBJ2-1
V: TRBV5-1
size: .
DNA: TGCGCCAGCAGCTTGACCCTAGCGGGGGCCAATGAGCAGTTCTTC
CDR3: CASSLTLAGANEQFF

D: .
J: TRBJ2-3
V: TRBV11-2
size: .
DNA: TGTGCCAGCAGCTTGCTGTCACTTCGACCTAGCACAGATACGCAGTATTTT
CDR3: CASSLLSLRPSTDTQYF